A selection of T cell receptor beta chains follows, all from one sample in a study of T cell responses to AZD1222 COVID-19 vaccine. Sequencing used immunoSEQ multiplex PCR; TCRdb keeps in-frame clones, though not all of them. The table shows about 78,000 clones, with 85% to 90% occurring only once. The specimen comprised peripheral blood, sampled 28 days after the second AZD1222 dose. The source of these receptors is an adult who received the AZD1222 COVID-19 vaccine. CDR3s include the opening cysteine and the closing phenylalanine or tryptophan. The order of the fields is D gene, V gene, CDR3 length, clone size, J gene, CDR3 protein, CDR3 DNA. D genes are given only for firm matches. The size of a clone is reported for some rows only, either as once, few or many, or as a class for expanded clones.

>.|TRBV4-1|11|.|TRBJ2-3
CASSQENSQYF
TGCGCCAGCAGCCAAGAGAATTCGCAGTATTTT
>TRBD1|TRBV11-2|14|few|TRBJ2-7
CASSPTGIGYEQYF
TGTGCCAGCAGCCCGACAGGGATTGGGTACGAGCAGTACTTC
>.|TRBV28|15|.|TRBJ1-5
CASSFPQGGMQPQHF
TGTGCCAGCAGTTTTCCACAGGGCGGTATGCAGCCCCAGCATTTT
>.|TRBV5-6|14|.|TRBJ2-2
CASSYGRFGGELFF
TGTGCCAGCAGCTACGGACGGTTTGGCGGGGAGCTGTTTTTT
>.|TRBV25-1|15|.|TRBJ1-6
CASNAGTVYNSPLHF
TGTGCCAGCAATGCCGGGACGGTGTATAATTCACCCCTCCACTTT
>.|TRBV20-1|13|.|TRBJ1-5
CSASLGFFKPQHF
TGCAGTGCTAGTTTGGGATTTTTTAAGCCCCAGCATTTT
>.|TRBV5-1|15|.|TRBJ1-4
CASSFLGRDQGKLFF
TGCGCCAGCAGCTTTCTGGGCAGGGATCAAGGAAAACTGTTTTTT
>TRBD1|TRBV28|15|.|TRBJ2-3
CASSSLDRDTDTQYF
TGTGCCAGCAGTTCCCTCGACAGGGACACAGATACGCAGTATTTT
>TRBD2|TRBV3-1/TRBV3-2|15|.|TRBJ2-1
CASSQGRAGGVKQFF
TGTGCCAGCAGCCAAGGGCGAGCGGGGGGTGTAAAGCAGTTCTTC
>.|TRBV10-2|14|.|TRBJ2-7
CASSDWSGIYEQYF
TGCGCCAGCAGTGATTGGTCAGGGATCTACGAGCAGTACTTC
>TRBD2|TRBV3-1/TRBV3-2|15|.|TRBJ2-1
CASSQGLAGGNEQFF
TGTGCCAGCAGCCAAGGGCTAGCGGGGGGGAATGAGCAGTTCTTC
>.|TRBV6-5|15|.|TRBJ1-5
CASSYTQNSMSPQHF
TGTGCCAGCAGTTACACCCAGAATTCCATGTCGCCCCAGCATTTT
>TRBD1|TRBV6-5|15|.|TRBJ2-7
CASSRAGTGGYEQYF
TGTGCCAGCAGCCGAGCCGGGACAGGGGGTTACGAGCAGTACTTC
>.|TRBV7-9|14|.|TRBJ1-5
CASSLTGGNQPQHF
TGTGCCAGCAGTCTCACCGGTGGCAATCAGCCCCAGCATTTT
>.|TRBV7-2|12|.|TRBJ1-2
CASSLRVGGYTF
TGTGCCAGCAGCTTAAGGGTTGGGGGCTACACCTTC
>.|TRBV7-3|13|.|TRBJ1-6
CASSLDPASPLHF
TGTGCCAGCAGCCTGGACCCAGCCTCACCCCTCCACTTT
>.|TRBV20-1|14|.|TRBJ1-5
CSASKGSSNQPQHF
TGCAGTGCTAGTAAGGGCAGTAGCAATCAGCCCCAGCATTTT
>.|TRBV4-2|14|.|TRBJ2-7
CASSQANKVYEQYF
TGTGCCAGCAGCCAAGCGAATAAGGTGTACGAGCAGTACTTC
>.|TRBV27|15|once|TRBJ2-7
CASSLGQGPGYEQYF
TGTGCCAGCAGTTTAGGGCAGGGACCAGGTTACGAGCAGTACTTC
>.|TRBV19|14|.|TRBJ1-1
CASSWQGGYTEAFF
TGTGCCAGTAGTTGGCAGGGCGGATACACTGAAGCTTTCTTT
>.|TRBV27|14|.|TRBJ1-2
CASSNRRDNYGYTF
TGTGCCAGCAGTAACAGGAGAGATAACTATGGCTACACCTTC
>.|TRBV5-4|15|.|TRBJ2-2
CASSWAGLGAGELFF
TGTGCCAGCAGCTGGGCAGGGCTGGGGGCCGGGGAGCTGTTTTTT
>.|TRBV19|14|.|TRBJ2-2
CASRPGLTTGELFF
TGTGCCAGTAGACCGGGACTGACAACCGGGGAGCTGTTTTTT
>.|TRBV10-3|14|.|TRBJ2-3
CASLNRVLTDTQYF
TGTGCCTCCCTGAACCGGGTCTTAACAGATACGCAGTATTTT
>TRBD2|TRBV7-3|13|.|TRBJ2-7
CASSSTSGGLQYF
TGTGCCAGCAGCTCGACTAGCGGGGGGCTCCAGTACTTC
>.|TRBV7-9|15|.|TRBJ1-6
CASSPLGQSNSPLHF
TGTGCCAGCAGCCCCCTTGGGCAGAGCAATTCACCCCTCCACTTT
>TRBD1|TRBV28|13|once|TRBJ1-1
CASRDRVPTEAFF
TGTGCCAGCAGGGACAGGGTCCCCACTGAAGCTTTCTTT
>.|TRBV12-3/TRBV12-4|12|.|TRBJ1-5
CASSPSNQPQHF
TGTGCCAGTAGCCCGAGCAATCAGCCCCAGCATTTT
>.|TRBV5-1|14|.|TRBJ1-1
CASSLRQENTEAFF
TGCGCCAGCAGCTTGCGGCAGGAGAACACTGAAGCTTTCTTT
>.|TRBV12-3/TRBV12-4|13|.|TRBJ2-5
CASSLYIRETQYF
TGTGCCAGCAGTTTATACATCCGGGAGACCCAGTACTTC
>TRBD2|TRBV2|17|.|TRBJ2-1
CASSEKSPGLAGREQFF
TGTGCCAGCAGTGAAAAGTCACCGGGACTAGCGGGCCGTGAGCAGTTCTTC
>.|TRBV28|14|.|TRBJ1-3
CASSPHTEGNTIYF
TGTGCCAGCAGTCCCCACACGGAAGGAAACACCATATATTTT
>TRBD1|TRBV15|16|once|TRBJ1-4
CATSRDPRDSGEKLFF
TGTGCCACCAGCAGAGATCCCCGGGACAGCGGCGAAAAACTGTTTTTT
>.|TRBV2|11|few|TRBJ1-1
CASREEGRPFF
TGTGCCAGCAGAGAGGAGGGTAGGCCTTTCTTT
>TRBD2|TRBV5-5|14|.|TRBJ2-5
CASSGGLAGETQYF
TGTGCCAGCAGCGGAGGACTAGCGGGGGAGACCCAGTACTTC
>.|TRBV18|15|.|TRBJ1-2
CASSPGGLTNYGYTF
TGTGCCAGCTCACCGGGCGGACTGACTAACTATGGCTACACCTTC
>TRBD1|TRBV6-5|13|once|TRBJ1-1
CASSYRGQGEAFF
TGTGCCAGCAGTTACCGGGGACAGGGAGAAGCTTTCTTT
>TRBD1|TRBV27|15|.|TRBJ2-2
CASNSRDRGTGELFF
TGTGCCAGCAACTCACGGGACAGGGGCACCGGGGAGCTGTTTTTT
>TRBD1|TRBV6-5|13|.|TRBJ1-5
CASRRQGGQPQHF
TGTGCCAGCAGGAGACAGGGCGGACAGCCCCAGCATTTT
>TRBD1|TRBV12-5|16|.|TRBJ2-2
CASGLGQGEGTGELFF
TGTGCTAGTGGTCTCGGACAGGGCGAAGGGACCGGGGAGCTGTTTTTT
>TRBD1|TRBV18|15|.|TRBJ2-1
CASSPGQDFFREQFF
TGTGCCAGCTCACCCGGACAGGACTTTTTCCGGGAGCAGTTCTTC
>.|TRBV2|14|.|TRBJ1-5
CASSDAVSHQPQHF
TGTGCCAGCAGTGACGCGGTTTCGCATCAGCCCCAGCATTTT
>TRBD2|TRBV7-2|15|.|TRBJ2-7
CASNLGGLAGGEQYF
TGTGCCAGCAACCTAGGGGGACTAGCAGGAGGGGAGCAGTACTTC
>.|TRBV5-6|14|few|TRBJ1-2
CASSLGDNGFGYTF
TGTGCCAGCAGCTTGGGGGATAACGGGTTTGGCTACACCTTC
>.|TRBV20-1|13|once|TRBJ2-4
CSASYGAKNIQYF
TGCAGTGCTAGTTATGGGGCCAAAAACATTCAGTACTTC
>.|TRBV6-4|14|.|TRBJ2-7
CASSPDLGAYEQYF
TGTGCCAGCTCTCCTGATTTGGGGGCCTACGAGCAGTACTTC
>.|TRBV11-2|16|.|TRBJ2-4
CASSFLAGGLKNIQYF
TGTGCCAGCAGCTTTTTGGCTGGGGGCCTCAAAAACATTCAGTACTTC
>.|TRBV6-5|15|.|TRBJ2-1
CASSLGDPPSNEQFF
TGTGCCAGCAGCCTCGGGGACCCCCCCTCCAATGAGCAGTTCTTC
>TRBD2|TRBV11-2|16|.|TRBJ2-7
CASSPQTSGGSYEQYF
TGTGCCAGCAGCCCTCAAACTAGCGGGGGTTCCTACGAGCAGTACTTC
>.|TRBV6-6|15|.|TRBJ2-7
CASSRTAFLSYEQYF
TGTGCCAGCAGCAGGACAGCCTTCCTCTCCTACGAGCAGTACTTC
>TRBD1|TRBV12-3/TRBV12-4|13|.|TRBJ1-5
CASSFRGDQPQHF
TGTGCCAGCAGTTTCAGGGGGGATCAGCCCCAGCATTTT
>TRBD1|TRBV5-8|14|.|TRBJ1-4
CASSPRDRVEKLFF
TGTGCCAGCAGCCCCCGGGACAGGGTCGAAAAACTGTTTTTT